This TCR beta chain was identified in a study of blood T cell repertoires in COVID-19. V lost 6 bases to trimming and J lost 6 bases, with 15 bases between them. CDR3 length: 13 amino acids. TCRdb keeps only in-frame clones here, not all; method: immunoSEQ multiplex PCR. This table holds approximately 100,000 clones, more than 85% found once. The chain employs TRBV12-3 or TRBV12-4 and TRBJ2-7, with a weak D call TRBD2 (5 bases). The material sequenced was peripheral blood. The clonotype comes from a man aged 60 to 69 with acute or convalescent COVID-19. This chain's CDR3 is CASSRTTGSEQYV. Written as DNA, the CDR3 is TGTGCCAGCAGCCGGACGACGGGATCCGAGCAGTACGTC.